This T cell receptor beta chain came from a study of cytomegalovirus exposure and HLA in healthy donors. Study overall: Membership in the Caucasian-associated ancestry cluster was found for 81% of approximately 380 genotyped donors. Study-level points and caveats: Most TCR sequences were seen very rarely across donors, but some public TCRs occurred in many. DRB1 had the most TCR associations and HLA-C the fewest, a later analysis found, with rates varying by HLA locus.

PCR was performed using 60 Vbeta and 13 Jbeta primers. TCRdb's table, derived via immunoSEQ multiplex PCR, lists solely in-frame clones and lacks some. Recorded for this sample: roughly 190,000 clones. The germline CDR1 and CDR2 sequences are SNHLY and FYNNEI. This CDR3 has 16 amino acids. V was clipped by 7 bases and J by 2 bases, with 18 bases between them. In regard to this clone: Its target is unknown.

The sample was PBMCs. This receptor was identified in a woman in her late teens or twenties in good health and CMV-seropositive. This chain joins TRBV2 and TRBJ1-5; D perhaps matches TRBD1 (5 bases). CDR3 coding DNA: TGTGCCAGCACTCCCCGGGGGGACCCACGCAATCAGCCCCAGCATTTT. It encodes CASTPRGDPRNQPQHF.